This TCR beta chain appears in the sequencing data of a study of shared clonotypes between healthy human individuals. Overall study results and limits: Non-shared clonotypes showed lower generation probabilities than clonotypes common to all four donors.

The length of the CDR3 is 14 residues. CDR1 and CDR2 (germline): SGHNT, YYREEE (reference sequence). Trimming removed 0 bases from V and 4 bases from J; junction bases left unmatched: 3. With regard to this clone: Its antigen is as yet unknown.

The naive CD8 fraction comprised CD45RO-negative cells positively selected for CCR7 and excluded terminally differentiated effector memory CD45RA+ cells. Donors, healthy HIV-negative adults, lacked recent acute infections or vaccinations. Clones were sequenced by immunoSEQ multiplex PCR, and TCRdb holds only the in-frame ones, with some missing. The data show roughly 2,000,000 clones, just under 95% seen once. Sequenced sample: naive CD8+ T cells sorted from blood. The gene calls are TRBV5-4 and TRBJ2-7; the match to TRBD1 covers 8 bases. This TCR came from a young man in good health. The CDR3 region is CASSLVQGAYEQYF. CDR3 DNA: TGTGCCAGCAGCTTGGTGCAGGGGGCGTACGAGCAGTACTTC.